This T cell receptor beta chain appears in the sequencing data of a study of early T cells in non-severe SARS-CoV-2 infection. Across the whole study: Sequencing input comprised bulk RNA from unsorted whole blood; chain pairing was not available. Overall study results and limits: Matches to VDJdb favored anti-spike CD8 responses and missed private and CD4 specificities.

Regarding this clonotype: Its matching antigen is unknown.

Individual cDNA molecules received unique molecular identifiers. TCRdb passed the 5' RACE reads through MiXCR, listing each CDR3 protein once. Among approximately 77,000 distinct CDR3 sequences, roughly 12% were seen once, and the ten largest hold around 3.6%. This CDR3 is 10 amino acids long. Trimming stripped 2 bases from V and 12 bases from J, with 8 bases between. The germline V gene encodes CDR1 SQVTM and CDR2 ANQGSEA. The material sequenced was whole blood. The gene calls are TRBV29-1 and TRBJ2-1; possibly TRBD2 for D (6 bases). The receptor comes from an adult who was a healthcare worker with PCR-confirmed SARS-CoV-2 infection or an uninfected control (not recorded which). The CDR3 DNA follows: TGCAGCGTTGAACAAGCGGGGCAGTTCTTC. Amino acids: CSVEQAGQFF.